Below are 9 T cell receptor beta chains sequenced from a single sample in a study of T-cell memory formation after mild COVID-19. TCRdb re-analysed the 5' RACE reads in MiXCR, keeping a single row per CDR3 protein. The sample has over 300,000 distinct CDR3 sequences; 20% to 25% are singletons. The sequencing sample was made of PBMCs or a T cell subset sorted from them (not recorded which). Every receptor here comes from a man aged 18 to 29 who had mild COVID-19 (a few samples of this study predate the infection). Cell type and time point are not known.

The chain has TRBV7-2 and TRBJ2-5; 15 bases match TRBD2. The V segment lost 5 bases and the J segment 5 bases; nucleotides outside the gene matches: 9. CDR3 length equals 17 residues. Germline CDR1 and CDR2: SGHTA and FQGNSA. This CDR3 reads CASSRWTSGGAWETQYF. As DNA, the CDR3 is TGTGCCAGCAGCCGGTGGACTAGCGGGGGGGCCTGGGAGACCCAGTACTTC.

The V gene is TRBV2, the J gene TRBJ2-5; no clear D gene. V was clipped by 11 bases and J by 1 base, with 26 bases between them. CDR3 length: 17 amino acids. The germline V gene has CDR1 SNHLY and CDR2 FYNNEI. CDR3 amino acids: CAYSPPGTSGGQETQYF. The CDR3 DNA reads as TGTGCCTATAGCCCCCCCGGTACAAGTGGCGGCCAAGAGACCCAGTACTTC. Drawing the rest from reference TRBV2 and TRBJ2-5, the complete variable domain is EPEVTQTPSHQVTQMGQEVILRCVPISNHLYFYWYRQILGQKVEFLVSFYNNEISEKSEIFDDQFSVERPDGSNFTLKIRSTKLEDSAMYFCAYSPPGTSGGQETQYFGPGTRLLVL.

The J gene is TRBJ2-3, the V gene TRBV5-6; maybe TRBD1 (6 bases). V was cut by 4 bases and J by 15 bases, with 15 bases left in between. Per germline, CDR1 SGHDT and CDR2 YYEEEE. The CDR3 loop spans 11 amino acids. CDR3 DNA: TGTGCCAGCAGCCTTACCGGGACACCATATTTT. Protein sequence: CASSLTGTPYF.

This clonotype was picked up a small number of times. The chain uses TRBV7-9 and TRBJ1-6, with D possibly matching TRBD1 (5 bases). V was clipped by 5 bases and J by 6 bases, with 14 bases between them. This CDR3 contains 15 residues. Germline values: CDR1 SEHNR, CDR2 FQNEAQ (reference sequence). The CDR3 region is CASSQGRRVNSPLHF. CDR3 coding DNA: TGTGCCAGCAGCCAGGGACGGCGAGTTAATTCACCCCTCCACTTT. The full variable domain, its missing parts supplied by reference TRBV7-9 and TRBJ1-6, is DTGVSQNPRHKITKRGQNVTFRCDPISEHNRLYWYRQTLGQGPEFLTYFQNEAQLEKSRLLSDRFSAERPKGSFSTLEIQRTEQGDSAMYLCASSQGRRVNSPLHFGNGTRLTVT.

This clonotype was seen more than once but under ten times. The V and J genes are TRBV11-1 and TRBJ2-3; weak D call: TRBD2 (5 bases). Germline V gene data show CDR1 as SGHAT and CDR2 as FQDESV (reference sequence). The V and J ends lost 5 bases and 6 bases respectively, with 24 bases between them. The CDR3 runs 17 residues. In nucleotides, the CDR3 is TGTGCCAGCAGCCCAACATCCGGGGTGATCGTCGCGGATACGCAGTATTTT. Its protein is CASSPTSGVIVADTQYF.

V is TRBV19 and J is TRBJ2-2; 7 bases are shared with TRBD2. The V segment lost 4 bases and the J segment 6 bases; nucleotides outside the gene matches: 14. This CDR3 is 17 amino acids long. Per germline, CDR1 LNHDA and CDR2 SQIVND (reference sequence). CDR3: CASSTPGAGARSGELFF. CDR3 nucleotide sequence: TGTGCCAGTAGTACCCCCGGTGCGGGAGCCCGCTCCGGGGAGCTGTTTTTT.

The rearrangement uses TRBV28 and TRBJ2-2; D assignment may be TRBD1 or TRBD2 (6 bases each). Germline CDR1 MDHEN, CDR2 SYDVKM. This CDR3 is built from 15 residues. Trimming pared 6 bases from V and 6 bases from J, leaving 17 bases between. The CDR3 sequence: CASSPPGARSGELFF. For the CDR3, the DNA is TGTGCCAGCAGCCCTCCGGGGGCCCGATCCGGGGAGCTGTTTTTT.

This clonotype was observed at least ten times. The rearrangement uses TRBV5-5 and TRBJ2-7, with TRBD1 as a possible D gene (5 bases). The CDR3 length is 13 residues. The germline gives CDR1 SGHKS, CDR2 YYEKEE (reference sequence). The ends were cut back, 4 bases at V and 5 bases at J, with 13 bases in the middle. CDR3 protein: CASSPGLRDEQYV. The CDR3 nucleotides read TGTGCCAGCAGCCCCGGGCTCAGGGACGAGCAGTACGTC.

A word on this clonotype: Relative to the germline gene, one junction end is altered; a read error may explain this. V and J are TRBV7-4 and TRBJ2-3; D not certain. The CDR3 totals 13 residues. Germline values: CDR1 SGHVT, CDR2 SQSDAQ. CDR3 region: CASCSISTDMQYF. The CDR3 DNA sequence: TGTGCCTCCTGTTCTATTAGCACAGATATGCAGTATTTT.